This TCR beta chain comes out of a study of Graves' ophthalmopathy and Graves' hyperthyroidism. Germline CDR1 reads SNHLY; CDR2 reads FYNNEI. J gave up 4 bases and V 5 bases, and 6 bases lay outside the gene matches. The CDR3 extends over 14 amino acids. Transcripts of RNA were the source for amplifying TCR beta CDR3 regions. An initial RT-PCR round employing HTBI primers preceded a second-round multiplex PCR. TCRdb re-called the multiplex PCR reads through MiXCR, storing one row per CDR3 protein. The sample consists of about 660,000 distinct CDR3 sequences, over 40% of them appearing once. This chain uses TRBV2 with TRBJ2-7; TRBD1 matches 9 bases. The specimen was peripheral blood. The TCR was taken from an adult man with Graves' ophthalmopathy. Here the CDR3 DNA reads TGTGCCAGCAGTCGGACAGGGGCGATATACGAGCAGTACTTC. Protein sequence: CASSRTGAIYEQYF.